This section outlines one T cell receptor (beta chain) sequence together with its context. The antigen remains undetermined. This sample stems from a study of cytomegalovirus exposure and HLA in healthy donors. Germline V gene sequence: CDR1 SGHTA, CDR2 FQGTGA. V was clipped by 5 bases and J by 2 bases; unmatched bases: 8. CDR3 length: 15 amino acids. Study outcomes and limitations: Among immune exposure information, only CMV serostatus was available.

A multiplex PCR was run with 60 Vbeta primers and 13 Jbeta primers. The assay was immunoSEQ multiplex PCR, and TCRdb's table has in-frame clones only and misses some. The table records about 190,000 clones, roughly 84% of them present only once. The clonotype originates from a boy aged 10-17 years in good health and CMV-seronegative. V is TRBV7-3 and J is TRBJ2-5, with 7 nucleotides matching TRBD2. Sequenced material: PBMCs. CDR3 region: CASSLAGREQETQYF. CDR3 in DNA: TGTGCCAGCAGCCTCGCGGGGCGGGAGCAAGAGACCCAGTACTTC. Together with reference TRBV7-3 and TRBJ2-5, the CDR3 gives the full variable domain: GAGVSQTPSNKVTEKGKYVELRCDPISGHTALYWYRQSLGQGPEFLIYFQGTGAADDSGLPNDRFFAVRPEGSVSTLKIQRTERGDSAVYLCASSLAGREQETQYFGPGTRLLVL.